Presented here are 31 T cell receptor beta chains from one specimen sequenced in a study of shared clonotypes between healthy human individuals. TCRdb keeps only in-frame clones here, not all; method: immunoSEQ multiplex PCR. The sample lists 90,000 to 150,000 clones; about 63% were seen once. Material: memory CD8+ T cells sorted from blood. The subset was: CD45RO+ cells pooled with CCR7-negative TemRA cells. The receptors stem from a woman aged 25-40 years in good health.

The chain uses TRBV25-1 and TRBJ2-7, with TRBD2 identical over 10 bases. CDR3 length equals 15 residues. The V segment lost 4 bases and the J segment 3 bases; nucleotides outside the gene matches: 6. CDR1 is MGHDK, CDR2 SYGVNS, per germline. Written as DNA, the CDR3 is TGTGCCAGCAGTGGAGGGTCTAGCGGGAGCTACGAGCAGTACTTC. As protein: CASSGGSSGSYEQYF.

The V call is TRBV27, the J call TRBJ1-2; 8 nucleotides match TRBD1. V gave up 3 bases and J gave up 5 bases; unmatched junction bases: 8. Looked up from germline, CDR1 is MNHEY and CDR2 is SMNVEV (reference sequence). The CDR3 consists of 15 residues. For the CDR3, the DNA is TGTGCCAGCAGTTTGACCCCAGGGGGCTGGTATGGCTACACCTTC. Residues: CASSLTPGGWYGYTF.

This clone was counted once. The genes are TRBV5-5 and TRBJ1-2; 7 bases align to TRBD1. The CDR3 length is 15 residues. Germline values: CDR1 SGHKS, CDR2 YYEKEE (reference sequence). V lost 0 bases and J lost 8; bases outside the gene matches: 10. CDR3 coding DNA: TGTGCCAGCAGCTTGGCCGTAACAGGGGTACGAGGCTACACCTTC. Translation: CASSLAVTGVRGYTF.

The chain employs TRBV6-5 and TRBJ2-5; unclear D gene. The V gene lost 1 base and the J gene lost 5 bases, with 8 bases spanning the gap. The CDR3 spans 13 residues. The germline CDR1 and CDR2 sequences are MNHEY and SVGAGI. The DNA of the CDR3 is TGTGCCAGCAGTTACTTAGACGATGAGACCCAGTACTTC. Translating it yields CASSYLDDETQYF.

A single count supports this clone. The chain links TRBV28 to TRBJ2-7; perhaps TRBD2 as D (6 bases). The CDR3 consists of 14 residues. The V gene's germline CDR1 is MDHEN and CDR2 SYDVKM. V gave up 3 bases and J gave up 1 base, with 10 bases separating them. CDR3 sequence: CASSFPTRSYEQYF. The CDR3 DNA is TGTGCCAGCAGTTTTCCGACTAGATCCTACGAGCAGTACTTC.

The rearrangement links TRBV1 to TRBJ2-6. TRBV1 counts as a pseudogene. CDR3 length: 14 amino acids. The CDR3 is CTSRPACRANVLTF. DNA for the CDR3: TGCACCAGCAGGCCAGCCTGTCGGGCCAACGTCCTGACTTTC.

As DNA, the CDR3 is TGTGCCAGCAGTTTTAAATGGGGCGAGCGGGGAGGCACAGATACGCAGTATTTT. It translates to CASSFKWGERGGTDTQYF. The J gene is TRBJ2-3, the V gene TRBV28; 7 nucleotides line up with TRBD2. The V and J ends lost 3 bases and 1 base, in that order; junction bases with no gene match: 13. Germline V gives CDR1 MDHEN, CDR2 SYDVKM. The CDR3 has 18 amino acids.

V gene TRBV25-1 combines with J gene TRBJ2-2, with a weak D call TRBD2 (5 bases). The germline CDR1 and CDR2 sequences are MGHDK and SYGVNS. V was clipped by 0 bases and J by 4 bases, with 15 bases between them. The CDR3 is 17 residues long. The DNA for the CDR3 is TGTGCCAGCAGTGAATACCATCGATCCGGGGTCACCGGGGAGCTGTTTTTT. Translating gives CASSEYHRSGVTGELFF.

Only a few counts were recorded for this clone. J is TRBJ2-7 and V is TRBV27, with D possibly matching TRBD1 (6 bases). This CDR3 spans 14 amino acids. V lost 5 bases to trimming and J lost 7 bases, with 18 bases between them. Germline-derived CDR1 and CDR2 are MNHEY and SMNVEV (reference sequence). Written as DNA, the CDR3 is TGTGCCAGCAGTCCGACACAGGGTTTAGGGGAGCAGTACTTC. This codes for CASSPTQGLGEQYF.

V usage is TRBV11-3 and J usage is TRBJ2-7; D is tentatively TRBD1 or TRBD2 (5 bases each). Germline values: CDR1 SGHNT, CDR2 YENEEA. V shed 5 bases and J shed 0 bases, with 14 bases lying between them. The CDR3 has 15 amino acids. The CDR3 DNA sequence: TGTGCCAGCAGCAGAGGGGAAGGAATCTCCTACGAGCAGTACTTC. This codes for CASSRGEGISYEQYF.

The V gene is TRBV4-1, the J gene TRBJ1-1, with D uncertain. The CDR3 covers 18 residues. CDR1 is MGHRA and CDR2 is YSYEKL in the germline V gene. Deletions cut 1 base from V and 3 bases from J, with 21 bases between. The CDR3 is CASSQVWAASPFDTEAFF. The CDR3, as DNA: TGCGCCAGCAGCCAAGTATGGGCAGCAAGCCCTTTCGACACTGAAGCTTTCTTT.

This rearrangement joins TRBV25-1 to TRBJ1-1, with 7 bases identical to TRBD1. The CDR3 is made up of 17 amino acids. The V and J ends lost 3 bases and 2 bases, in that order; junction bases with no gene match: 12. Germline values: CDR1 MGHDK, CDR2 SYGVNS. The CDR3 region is CASSDAIRDRGNTEAFF. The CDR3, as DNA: TGTGCCAGCAGTGATGCTATCCGGGACAGAGGAAACACTGAAGCTTTCTTT.

The CDR3 here is CASSLGLAVNEQFF. The CDR3 region has the DNA TGTGCCAGCAGCCTAGGACTAGCGGTGAATGAGCAGTTCTTC. V gene TRBV9 combines with J gene TRBJ2-1, with 10 bases matching TRBD2. CDR1 is SGDLS, CDR2 YYNGEE, per germline. This CDR3 region has 14 residues. V was clipped by 4 bases and J by 7 bases; unmatched bases: 5.

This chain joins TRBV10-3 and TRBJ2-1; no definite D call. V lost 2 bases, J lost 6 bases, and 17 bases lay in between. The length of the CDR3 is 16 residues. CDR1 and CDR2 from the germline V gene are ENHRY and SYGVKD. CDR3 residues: CAISEMSASLPNEQFF. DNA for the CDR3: TGTGCCATCAGTGAGATGTCGGCGAGCCTCCCCAATGAGCAGTTCTTC.

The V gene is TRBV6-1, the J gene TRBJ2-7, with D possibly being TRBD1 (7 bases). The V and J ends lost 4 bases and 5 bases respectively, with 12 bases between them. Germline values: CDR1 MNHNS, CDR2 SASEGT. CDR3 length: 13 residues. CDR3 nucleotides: TGTGCCAGCAGTGCCAGGGGGGTCAACGAGCAGTACTTC. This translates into CASSARGVNEQYF.

The DNA for the CDR3 is TGTGCCAGCAGCCTCACCGCAGGGGGCTCTAACTATGGCTACACCTTC. As protein: CASSLTAGGSNYGYTF. This chain joins TRBV7-8 and TRBJ1-2; 8 nucleotides agree with TRBD1. This CDR3 spans 16 amino acids. J lost 0 bases, V lost 5 bases, and 8 bases had no gene match. Germline-derived CDR1 and CDR2 are SGHVS and FQNEAQ.

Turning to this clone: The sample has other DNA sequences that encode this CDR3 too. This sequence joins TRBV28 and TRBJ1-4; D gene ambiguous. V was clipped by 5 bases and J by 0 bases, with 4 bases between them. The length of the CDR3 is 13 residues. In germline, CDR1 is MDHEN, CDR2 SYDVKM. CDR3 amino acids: CASSRTTNEKLFF. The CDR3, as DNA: TGTGCCAGCAGTCGAACAACTAATGAAAAACTGTTTTTT.

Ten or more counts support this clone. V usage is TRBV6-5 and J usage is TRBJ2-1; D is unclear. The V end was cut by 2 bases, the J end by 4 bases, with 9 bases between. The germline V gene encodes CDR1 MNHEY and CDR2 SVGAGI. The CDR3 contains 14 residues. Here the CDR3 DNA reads TGTGCCAGCAGTTACCACGACACGTACAATGAGCAGTTCTTC. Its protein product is CASSYHDTYNEQFF.

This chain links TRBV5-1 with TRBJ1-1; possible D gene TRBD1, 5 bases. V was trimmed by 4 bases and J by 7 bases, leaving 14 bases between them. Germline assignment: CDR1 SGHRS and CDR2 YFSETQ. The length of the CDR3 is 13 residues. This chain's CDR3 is CASSEQVESEAFF. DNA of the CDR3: TGCGCCAGCAGCGAACAGGTAGAGAGTGAAGCTTTCTTT.

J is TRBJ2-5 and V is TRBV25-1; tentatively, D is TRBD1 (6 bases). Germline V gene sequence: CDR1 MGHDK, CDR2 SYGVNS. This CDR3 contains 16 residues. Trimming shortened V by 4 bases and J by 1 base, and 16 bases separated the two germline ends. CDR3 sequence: CASSGQGLTAQETQYF. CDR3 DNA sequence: TGTGCCAGCAGTGGCCAGGGGCTGACCGCCCAAGAGACCCAGTACTTC.

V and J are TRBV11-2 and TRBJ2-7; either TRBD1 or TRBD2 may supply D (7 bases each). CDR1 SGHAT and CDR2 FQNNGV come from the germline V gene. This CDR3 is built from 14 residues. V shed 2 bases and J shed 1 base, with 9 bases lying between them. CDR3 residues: CASSLQGGSYEQYF. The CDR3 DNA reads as TGTGCCAGCAGCTTACAGGGGGGGTCCTACGAGCAGTACTTC. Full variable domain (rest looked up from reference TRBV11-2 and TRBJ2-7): EAGVAQSPRYKIIEKRQSVAFWCNPISGHATLYWYQQILGQGPKLLIQFQNNGVVDDSQLPKDRFSAERLKGVDSTLKIQPAKLEDSAVYLCASSLQGGSYEQYFGPGTRLTVT.

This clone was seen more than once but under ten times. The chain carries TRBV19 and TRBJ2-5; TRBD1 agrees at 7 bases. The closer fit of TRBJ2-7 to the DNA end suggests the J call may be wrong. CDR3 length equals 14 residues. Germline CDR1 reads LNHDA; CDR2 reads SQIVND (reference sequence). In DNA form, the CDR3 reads TGTGCCAGTAGTGCCCAGGTGACAGGGAACGAGCAGTACTTC. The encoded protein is CASSAQVTGNEQYF.

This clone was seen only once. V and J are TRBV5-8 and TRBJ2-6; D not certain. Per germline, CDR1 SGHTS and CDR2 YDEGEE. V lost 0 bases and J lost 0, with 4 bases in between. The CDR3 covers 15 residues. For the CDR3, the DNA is TGTGCCAGCAGCTTGGACAGCTCTGGGGCCAACGTCCTGACTTTC. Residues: CASSLDSSGANVLTF.

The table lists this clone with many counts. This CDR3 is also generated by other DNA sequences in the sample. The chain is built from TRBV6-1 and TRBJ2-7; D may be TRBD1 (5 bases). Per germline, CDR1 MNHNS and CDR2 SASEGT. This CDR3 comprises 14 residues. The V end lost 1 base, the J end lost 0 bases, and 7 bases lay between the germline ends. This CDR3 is CASSEGDSSYEQYF. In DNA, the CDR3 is TGTGCCAGCAGTGAAGGAGACAGCTCCTACGAGCAGTACTTC.

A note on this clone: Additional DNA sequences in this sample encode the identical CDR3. CDR3 nucleotides: TGTGCCAGCAGCTTGGCCGGGACCTTAATATACGAGCAGTACTTC. Its protein product is CASSLAGTLIYEQYF. The rearrangement links TRBV5-6 to TRBJ2-7; D may match TRBD1 or TRBD2 (5 bases each). V shed 0 bases and J shed 4 bases, with 14 bases lying between them. The CDR3 spans 15 residues. Germline CDR1 and CDR2: SGHDT and YYEEEE.

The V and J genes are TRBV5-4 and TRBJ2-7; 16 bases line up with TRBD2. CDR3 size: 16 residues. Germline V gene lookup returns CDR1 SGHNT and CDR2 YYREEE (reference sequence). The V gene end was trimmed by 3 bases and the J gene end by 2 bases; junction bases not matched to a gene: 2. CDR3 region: CASSWGLAGGTYEQYF. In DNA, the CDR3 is TGTGCCAGCAGCTGGGGACTAGCGGGAGGGACCTACGAGCAGTACTTC.

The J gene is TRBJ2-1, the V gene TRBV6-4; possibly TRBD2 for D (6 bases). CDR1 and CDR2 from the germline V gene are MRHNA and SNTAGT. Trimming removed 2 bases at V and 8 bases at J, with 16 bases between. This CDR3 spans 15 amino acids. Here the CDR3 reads CASSDTEGQIDEQFF. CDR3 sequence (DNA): TGTGCCAGCAGTGACACGGAGGGCCAAATCGATGAGCAGTTCTTC.

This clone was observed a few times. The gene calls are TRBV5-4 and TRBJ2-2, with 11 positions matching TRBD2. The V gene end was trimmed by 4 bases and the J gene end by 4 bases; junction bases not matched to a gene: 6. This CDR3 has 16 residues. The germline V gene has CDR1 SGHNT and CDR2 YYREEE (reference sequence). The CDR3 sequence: CASSPLAGGGTGELFF. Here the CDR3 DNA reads TGTGCCAGCAGCCCGCTAGCGGGAGGAGGCACCGGGGAGCTGTTTTTT. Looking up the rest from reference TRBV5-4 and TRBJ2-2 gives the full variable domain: ETGVTQSPTHLIKTRGQQVTLRCSSQSGHNTVSWYQQALGQGPQFIFQYYREEENGRGNFPPRFSGLQFPNYSSELNVNALELDDSALYLCASSPLAGGGTGELFFGEGSRLTVL.

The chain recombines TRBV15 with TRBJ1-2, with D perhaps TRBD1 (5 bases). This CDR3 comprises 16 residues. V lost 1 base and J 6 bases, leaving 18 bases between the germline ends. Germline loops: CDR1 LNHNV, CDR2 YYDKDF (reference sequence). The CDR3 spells CATSRGRIGGWNGYTF. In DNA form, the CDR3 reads TGTGCCACCAGCAGAGGGCGGATCGGGGGATGGAATGGCTACACCTTC.

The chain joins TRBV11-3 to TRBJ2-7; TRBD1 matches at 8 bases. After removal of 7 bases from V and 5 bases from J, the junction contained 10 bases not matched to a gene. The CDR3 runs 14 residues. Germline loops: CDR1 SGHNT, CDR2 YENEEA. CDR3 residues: CASKNGPGGDEQYF. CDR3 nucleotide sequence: TGTGCCAGCAAAAATGGGCCAGGGGGCGACGAGCAGTACTTC.

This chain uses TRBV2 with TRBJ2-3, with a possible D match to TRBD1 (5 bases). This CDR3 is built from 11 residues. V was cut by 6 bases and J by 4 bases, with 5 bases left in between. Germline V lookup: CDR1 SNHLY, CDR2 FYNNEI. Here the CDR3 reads CASRQADTQYF. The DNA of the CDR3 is TGTGCCAGCAGACAGGCAGATACGCAGTATTTT.